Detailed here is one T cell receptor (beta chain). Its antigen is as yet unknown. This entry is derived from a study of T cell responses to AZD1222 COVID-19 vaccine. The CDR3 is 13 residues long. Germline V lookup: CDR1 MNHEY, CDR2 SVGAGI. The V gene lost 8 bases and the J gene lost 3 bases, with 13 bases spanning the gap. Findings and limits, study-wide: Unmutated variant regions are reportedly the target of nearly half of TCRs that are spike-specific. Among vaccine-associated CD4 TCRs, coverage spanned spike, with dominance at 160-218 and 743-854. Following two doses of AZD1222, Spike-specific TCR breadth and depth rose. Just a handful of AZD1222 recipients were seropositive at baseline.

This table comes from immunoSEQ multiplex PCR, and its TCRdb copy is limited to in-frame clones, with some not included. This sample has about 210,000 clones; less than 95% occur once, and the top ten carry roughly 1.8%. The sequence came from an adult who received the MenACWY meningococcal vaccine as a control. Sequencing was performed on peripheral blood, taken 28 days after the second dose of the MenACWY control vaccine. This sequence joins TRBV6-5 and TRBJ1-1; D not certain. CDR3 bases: TGTGCCAGCGGGGAGATCCCCTACACTGAAGCTTTCTTT. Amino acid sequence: CASGEIPYTEAFF.